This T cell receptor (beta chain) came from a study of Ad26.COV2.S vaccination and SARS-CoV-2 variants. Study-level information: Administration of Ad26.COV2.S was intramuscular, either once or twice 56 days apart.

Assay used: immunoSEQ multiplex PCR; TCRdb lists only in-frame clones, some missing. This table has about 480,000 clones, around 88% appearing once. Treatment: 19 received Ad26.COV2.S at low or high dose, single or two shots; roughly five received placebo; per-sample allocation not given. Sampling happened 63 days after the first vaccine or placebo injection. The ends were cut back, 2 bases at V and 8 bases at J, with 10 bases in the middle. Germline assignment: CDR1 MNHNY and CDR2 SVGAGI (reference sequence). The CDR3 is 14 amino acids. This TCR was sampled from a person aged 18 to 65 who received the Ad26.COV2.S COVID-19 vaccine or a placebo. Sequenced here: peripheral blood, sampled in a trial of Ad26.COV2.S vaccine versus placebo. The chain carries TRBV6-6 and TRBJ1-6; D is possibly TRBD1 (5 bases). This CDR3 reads CASSYVRGDSPLHF. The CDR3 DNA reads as TGTGCCAGCAGTTACGTTCGGGGGGATTCACCCCTCCACTTT.